The following is a TCR beta chain sequence with its context. The antigen is undetermined. The J segment lost 8 bases and the V segment lost 2 bases, leaving 13 bases of the junction unmatched. Per the germline V gene, CDR1 is MDHEN and CDR2 is SYDVKM. The CDR3 has 17 residues. These data are taken from a study of post-analysis software for immune sequencing data. Study details: Recorded disease courses covered relapsing-remitting, secondary progressive and progressive-relapsing multiple sclerosis. Some patients had no subtype annotation.

Study conclusions and caveats: Normalized Chao1 diversity in multiple sclerosis patients fell significantly below that of controls. Four to six TRBV segments were more frequent in patients than controls; TRBV5-6, TRBV5-1 and TRBV20-1 belonged to this group. Strong co-clustering by F measure was seen for same-batch samples.

Researchers reported that TCR beta cDNA libraries carried unique molecular identifiers. Each sample of roughly 1 to 11 million input T cells yielded about 500,000 cDNA molecules, so each molecule approximated one T cell. MiXCR, run by TCRdb on the PCR reads, gives a single entry per CDR3 protein. The sample carries about 500,000 distinct CDR3 sequences, nearly 45% recorded once. Sequencing was performed on blood. The receptor's source is a girl between 10 and 17 years old with multiple sclerosis. This rearrangement joins TRBV28 to TRBJ2-3, with 10 bases matching TRBD2. CDR3 protein: CASSLGVAGGTKGTQYF. CDR3 in DNA: TGTGCCAGCAGTTTAGGGGTAGCGGGAGGCACCAAGGGTACGCAGTATTTT.